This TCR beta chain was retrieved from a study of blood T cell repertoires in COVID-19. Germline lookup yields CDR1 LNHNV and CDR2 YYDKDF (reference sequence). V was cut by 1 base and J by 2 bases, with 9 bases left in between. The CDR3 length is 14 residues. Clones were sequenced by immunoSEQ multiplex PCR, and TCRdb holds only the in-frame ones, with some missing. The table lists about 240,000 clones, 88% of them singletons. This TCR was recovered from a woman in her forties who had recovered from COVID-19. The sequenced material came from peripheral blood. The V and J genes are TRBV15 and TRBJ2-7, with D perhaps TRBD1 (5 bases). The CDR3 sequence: CATSRVAGTYEQYF. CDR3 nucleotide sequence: TGTGCCACCAGCAGAGTGGCAGGGACCTACGAGCAGTACTTC.